This T cell receptor beta chain emerged from a study of CD8+ T cells in alopecia areata. Germline CDR1 reads SGHNT; CDR2 reads YYREEE (reference sequence). The CDR3 is 13 residues long. V was shortened by 4 bases and J by 3 bases, with 8 bases between the two germline ends. This clone was seen only a few times. The antigen is not known. cDNA serving as the sequencing template came from extracted, reverse transcribed RNA. Using immunoSEQ multiplex PCR, the repertoire was profiled, and TCRdb retains in-frame clones only, with some absent. The table shows 35,000 to 45,000 clones, with 45% to 70% occurring only once. It was for five patients that CD4+ cells were sorted into CD25+CD127- cells. Samples from alopecia areata patients were lesional scalp punch biopsies and peripheral blood. Study observations and caveats: Higher clonality was seen in lesional scalp than in normal scalp, especially in alopecia totalis/universalis.

The sequence was obtained from a human donor with alopecia areata. The V and J genes are TRBV5-4 and TRBJ2-1; no clear D. Sequencing used CD4+ Tregs sorted from blood. The CDR3 DNA reads as TGTGCCAGCAGCATTGGTAACTACAATGAGCAGTTCTTC. It translates to CASSIGNYNEQFF.